The 8 T cell receptor beta chains in this list originate from one sample, sequenced in a study of Ad26.COV2.S vaccination and SARS-CoV-2 variants (dated by TCRdb to 2020 to 2023). The library relied on the immunoSEQ multiplex PCR assay. Drawn from immuneACCESS, this table holds only the in-frame rearrangements with V and J called that TCRdb kept. Clones are partly lost; checked studies trace under half to an unresolved V gene and leave the rest unexplained. Counted in this sample were about 390,000 clones; 88% of them appeared once. The top ten constitute approximately 3.7% of the sample. Interpreted using the paper, the treatment or condition label stands for: over 15 received Ad26.COV2.S at low or high dose, single or two shots; roughly 5 received placebo; per-sample allocation not given. For vaccine and placebo recipients, repertoires were sequenced using samples collected on day 63 after the first injection.

The starting material was peripheral blood, obtained in a trial of Ad26.COV2.S vaccine versus placebo. The receptors were sampled from a person between 18 and 60 years old who received the Ad26.COV2.S COVID-19 vaccine or a placebo.

The CDR3 region is CASPYRTAGISPLHF. CDR3 DNA: TGTGCCAGCCCCTACAGGACCGCTGGGATTTCACCCCTCCACTTT. The rearrangement uses TRBV21-1 and TRBJ1-6; TRBD1 was called by the table and not checked on the DNA. TRBV21-1 is a pseudogene. This CDR3 is 15 amino acids long.

This clone was counted once. The chain couples TRBV5-1 to TRBJ1-1; 7 bases align to TRBD1. The CDR3 totals 15 residues. Losses at the gene ends were 1 base for V and 4 bases for J; bases not matched to a gene: 7. CDR1 SGHRS and CDR2 YFSETQ come from the germline V gene. The CDR3 spells CASSLSQGLSTEAFF. The CDR3 DNA sequence: TGCGCCAGCAGCTTGTCACAGGGGTTGAGCACTGAAGCTTTCTTT.

The chain links TRBV5-4 to TRBJ2-1, with D tentatively TRBD2 (6 bases). The CDR3 totals 14 residues. CDR1 is SGHNT and CDR2 is YYREEE in the germline V gene (reference sequence). V lost 0 bases and J lost 6, with 10 bases in between. The DNA for the CDR3 is TGTGCCAGCAGCTTGGGGGTTAGCGGCAATGAGCAGTTCTTC. Its translation is CASSLGVSGNEQFF.

CDR3 region: CASRRDRAYGYTF. In DNA, the CDR3 is TGCGCCAGCAGGAGGGACAGGGCCTATGGCTACACCTTC. The chain combines TRBV4-1 with TRBJ1-2; 9 nucleotides match TRBD1. Unmatched junction bases numbered 3, after V lost 6 bases and J lost 4 bases. Germline V gives CDR1 MGHRA, CDR2 YSYEKL. This CDR3 has 13 amino acids.

This rearrangement joins TRBV7-2 to TRBJ2-3; 11 bases agree with TRBD1. There are 16 residues in the CDR3. CDR1 is SGHTA, CDR2 FQGNSA, per germline. Trimming took 1 base from V and 7 from J; bases not matched to a gene: 7. The CDR3 bases are TGTGCCAGCAGCTTAGGGGACAGGGGGTCGGTAAATACGCAGTATTTT. This translates into CASSLGDRGSVNTQYF.

The V and J genes are TRBV30 and TRBJ2-7; 7 bases are a match to TRBD1. The CDR3 runs 12 residues. CDR1 and CDR2 from the germline V gene are GTSNPN and SVGIG (reference sequence). With V trimmed by 2 bases and J by 8 bases, 6 bases remained unmatched. The CDR3 DNA reads as TGTGCCTGGAGTCTTCAGGGGGTTCAGCAGTACTTC. It translates to CAWSLQGVQQYF.

CDR3 DNA: TGTGCCAGCAGCCGAGGACCTGAAACATCGAACACTGAAGCTTTCTTT. It is translated as CASSRGPETSNTEAFF. The chain uses TRBV5-4 and TRBJ1-1; no firm D call. This CDR3 spans 16 amino acids. Germline V lookup: CDR1 SGHNT, CDR2 YYREEE (reference sequence). Trimming stripped 4 bases from V and 1 base from J, with 17 bases between.

This chain connects TRBV11-2 to TRBJ2-4; D is uncertain. Germline V gene lookup returns CDR1 SGHAT and CDR2 FQNNGV. The CDR3 loop spans 15 amino acids. V dropped 8 bases and J dropped 6 bases, with 20 bases sitting between them. The CDR3 here is CASLRSRWARNIQYF. DNA of the CDR3: TGTGCCAGCCTTCGGTCGCGGTGGGCTAGAAACATTCAGTACTTC.